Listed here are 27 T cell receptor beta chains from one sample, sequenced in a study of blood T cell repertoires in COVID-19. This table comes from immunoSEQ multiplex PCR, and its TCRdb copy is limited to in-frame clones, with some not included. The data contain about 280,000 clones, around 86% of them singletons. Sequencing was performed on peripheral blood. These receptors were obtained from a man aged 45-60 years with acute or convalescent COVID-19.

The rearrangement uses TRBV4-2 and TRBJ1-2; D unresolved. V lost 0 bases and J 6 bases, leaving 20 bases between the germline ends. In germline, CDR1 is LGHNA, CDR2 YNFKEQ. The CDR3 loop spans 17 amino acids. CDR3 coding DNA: TGTGCCAGCAGCCAAGATGTAGCGGCGGGTACGTTCGATGGCTACACCTTC. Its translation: CASSQDVAAGTFDGYTF.

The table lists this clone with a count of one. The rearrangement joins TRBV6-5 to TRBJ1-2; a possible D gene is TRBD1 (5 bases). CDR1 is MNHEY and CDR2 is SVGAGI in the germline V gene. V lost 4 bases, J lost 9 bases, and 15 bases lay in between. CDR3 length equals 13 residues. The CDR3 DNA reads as TGTGCCAGCAGTTTGGAGGGGTCGAAGAGCTACACCTTC. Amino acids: CASSLEGSKSYTF.

The CDR3 nucleotides read TGTGCCAGCAGCCAAGAGTATTTAGCGGGGGGTTTAGATACGCAGTATTTT. Its protein product is CASSQEYLAGGLDTQYF. The J gene is TRBJ2-3, the V gene TRBV3-1 (or the pseudogene TRBV3-2); 10 positions match TRBD2. CDR1 is LGHDT, CDR2 YNNKEL, per germline (reference sequence). V lost 0 bases and J lost 5; bases outside the gene matches: 8. The CDR3 consists of 17 residues.

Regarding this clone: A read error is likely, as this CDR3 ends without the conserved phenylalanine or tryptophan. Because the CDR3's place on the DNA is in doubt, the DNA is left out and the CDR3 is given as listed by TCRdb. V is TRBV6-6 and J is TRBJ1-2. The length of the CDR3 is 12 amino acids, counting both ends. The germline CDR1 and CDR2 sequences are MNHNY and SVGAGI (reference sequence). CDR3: CASSLLDIEAET.

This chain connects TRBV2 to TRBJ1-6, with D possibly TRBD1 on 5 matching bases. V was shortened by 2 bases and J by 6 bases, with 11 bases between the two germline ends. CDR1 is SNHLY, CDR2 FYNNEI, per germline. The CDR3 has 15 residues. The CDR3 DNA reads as TGTGCCAGCAGTGAATGGGGCACTCTTAATTCACCCCTCCACTTT. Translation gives CASSEWGTLNSPLHF.

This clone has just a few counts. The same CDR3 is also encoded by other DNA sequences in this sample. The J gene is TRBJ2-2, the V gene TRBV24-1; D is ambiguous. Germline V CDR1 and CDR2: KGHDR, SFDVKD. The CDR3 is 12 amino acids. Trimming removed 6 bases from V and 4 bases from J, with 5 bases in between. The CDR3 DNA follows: TGTGCCACCAGTACTGGCACCGGGGAGCTGTTTTTT. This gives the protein CATSTGTGELFF.

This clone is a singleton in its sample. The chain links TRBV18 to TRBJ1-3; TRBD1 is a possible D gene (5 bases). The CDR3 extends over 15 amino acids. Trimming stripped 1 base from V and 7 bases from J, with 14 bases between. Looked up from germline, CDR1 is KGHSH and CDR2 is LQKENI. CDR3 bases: TGTGCCAGCTCACCACTGGGGGGTATTGAGAACACCATATATTTT. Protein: CASSPLGGIENTIYF.

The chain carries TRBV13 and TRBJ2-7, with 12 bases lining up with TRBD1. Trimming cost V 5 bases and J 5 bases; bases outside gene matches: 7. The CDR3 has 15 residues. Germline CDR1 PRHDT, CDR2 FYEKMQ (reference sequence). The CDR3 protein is CASSRGTGGADEQYF. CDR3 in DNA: TGTGCCAGCAGCAGGGGGACAGGGGGCGCCGACGAGCAGTACTTC.

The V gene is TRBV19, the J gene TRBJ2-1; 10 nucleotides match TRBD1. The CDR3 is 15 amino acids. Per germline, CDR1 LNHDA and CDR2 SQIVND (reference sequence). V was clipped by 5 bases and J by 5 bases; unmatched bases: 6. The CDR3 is CASSATGGSNNEQFF. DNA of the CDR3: TGTGCCAGTAGTGCGACAGGGGGCTCTAACAATGAGCAGTTCTTC.

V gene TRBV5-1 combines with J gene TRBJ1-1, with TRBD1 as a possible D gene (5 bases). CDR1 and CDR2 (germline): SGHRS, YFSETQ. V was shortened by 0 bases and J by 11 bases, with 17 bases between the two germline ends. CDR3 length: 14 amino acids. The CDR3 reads CASSLAGGPPSAFF. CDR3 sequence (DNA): TGCGCCAGCAGCTTGGCCGGGGGACCGCCGTCCGCTTTCTTT.

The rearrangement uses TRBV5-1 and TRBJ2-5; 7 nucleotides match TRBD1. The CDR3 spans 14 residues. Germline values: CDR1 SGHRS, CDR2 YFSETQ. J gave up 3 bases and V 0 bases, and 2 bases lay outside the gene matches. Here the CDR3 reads CASSLVGTEETQYF. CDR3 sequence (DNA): TGCGCCAGCAGCTTGGTTGGGACAGAAGAGACCCAGTACTTC.

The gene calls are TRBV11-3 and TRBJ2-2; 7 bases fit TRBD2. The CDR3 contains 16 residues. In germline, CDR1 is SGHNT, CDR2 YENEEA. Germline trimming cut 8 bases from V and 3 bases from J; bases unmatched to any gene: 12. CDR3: CASQSGTDIDTGELFF. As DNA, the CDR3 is TGTGCCAGCCAAAGCGGGACGGATATAGACACCGGGGAGCTGTTTTTT.

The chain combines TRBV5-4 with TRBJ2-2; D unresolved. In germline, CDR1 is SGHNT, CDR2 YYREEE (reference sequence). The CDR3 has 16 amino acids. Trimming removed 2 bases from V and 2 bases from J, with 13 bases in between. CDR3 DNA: TGTGCCAGCAGCTTTGGCTTGGTGTCAAACACCGGGGAGCTGTTTTTT. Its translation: CASSFGLVSNTGELFF.

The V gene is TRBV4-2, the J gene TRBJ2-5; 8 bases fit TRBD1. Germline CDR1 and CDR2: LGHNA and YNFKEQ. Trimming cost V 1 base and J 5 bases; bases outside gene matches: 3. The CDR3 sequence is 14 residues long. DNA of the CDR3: TGTGCCAGCAGCCAAGCAGGGGGCTACGAGACCCAGTACTTC. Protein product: CASSQAGGYETQYF.

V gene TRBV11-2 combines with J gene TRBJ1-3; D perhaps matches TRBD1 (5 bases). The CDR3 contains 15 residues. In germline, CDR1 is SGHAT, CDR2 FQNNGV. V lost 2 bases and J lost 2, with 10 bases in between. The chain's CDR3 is CASSLRQGPGNTIYF. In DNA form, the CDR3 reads TGTGCCAGCAGCTTACGCCAGGGCCCTGGAAACACCATATATTTT.

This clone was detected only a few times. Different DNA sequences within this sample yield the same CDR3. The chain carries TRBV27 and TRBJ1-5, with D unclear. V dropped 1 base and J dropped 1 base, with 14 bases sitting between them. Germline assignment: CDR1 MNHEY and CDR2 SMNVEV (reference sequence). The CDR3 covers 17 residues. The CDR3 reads CASSLYPPTGSNQPQHF. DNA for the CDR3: TGTGCCAGCAGTTTATACCCCCCGACCGGGAGCAATCAGCCCCAGCATTTT.

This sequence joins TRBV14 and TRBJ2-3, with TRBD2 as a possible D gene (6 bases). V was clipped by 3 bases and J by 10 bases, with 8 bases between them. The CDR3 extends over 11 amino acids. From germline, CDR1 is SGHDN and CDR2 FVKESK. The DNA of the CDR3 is TGTGCCAGCAGCCAGGGGGGAGCGCAGTATTTT. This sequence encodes CASSQGGAQYF.

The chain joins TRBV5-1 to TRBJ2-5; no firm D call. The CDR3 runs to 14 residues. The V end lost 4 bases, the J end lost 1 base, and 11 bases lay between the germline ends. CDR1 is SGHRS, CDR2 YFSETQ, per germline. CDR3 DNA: TGCGCCAGCAGCCGAGGAGACGGCCAAGAGACCCAGTACTTC. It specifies CASSRGDGQETQYF.

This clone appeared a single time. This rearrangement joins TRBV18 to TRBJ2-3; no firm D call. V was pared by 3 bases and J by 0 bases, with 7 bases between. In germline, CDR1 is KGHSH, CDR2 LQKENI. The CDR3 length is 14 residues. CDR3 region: CASSPATSTDTQYF. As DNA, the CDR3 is TGTGCCAGCTCACCCGCCACTAGCACAGATACGCAGTATTTT. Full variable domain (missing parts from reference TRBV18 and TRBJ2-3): NAGVMQNPRHLVRRRGQEARLRCSPMKGHSHVYWYRQLPEEGLKFMVYLQKENIIDESGMPKERFSAEFPKEGPSILRIQQVVRGDSAAYFCASSPATSTDTQYFGPGTRLTVL.

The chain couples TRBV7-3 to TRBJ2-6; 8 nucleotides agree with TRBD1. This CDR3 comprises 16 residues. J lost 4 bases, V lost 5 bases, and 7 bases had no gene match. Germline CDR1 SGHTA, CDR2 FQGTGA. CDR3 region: CASSQDRVKGANVLTF. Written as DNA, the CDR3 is TGTGCCAGCAGCCAGGACAGGGTGAAAGGGGCCAACGTCCTGACTTTC. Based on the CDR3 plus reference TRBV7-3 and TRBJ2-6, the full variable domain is GAGVSQTPSNKVTEKGKYVELRCDPISGHTALYWYRQSLGQGPEFLIYFQGTGAADDSGLPNDRFFAVRPEGSVSTLKIQRTERGDSAVYLCASSQDRVKGANVLTFGAGSRLTVL.

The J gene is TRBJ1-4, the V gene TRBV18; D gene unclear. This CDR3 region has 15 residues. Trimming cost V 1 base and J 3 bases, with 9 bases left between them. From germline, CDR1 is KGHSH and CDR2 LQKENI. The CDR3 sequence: CASSPRYSSNEKLFF. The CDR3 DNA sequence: TGTGCCAGCTCACCACGGTACAGCTCTAATGAAAAACTGTTTTTT.

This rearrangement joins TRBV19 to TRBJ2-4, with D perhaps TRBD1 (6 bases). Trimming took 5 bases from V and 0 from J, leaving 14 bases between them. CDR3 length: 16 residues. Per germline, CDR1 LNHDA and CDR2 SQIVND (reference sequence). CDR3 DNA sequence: TGTGCCAGTAGTTCCCACAGGGACCTAGCCAAAAACATTCAGTACTTC. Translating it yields CASSSHRDLAKNIQYF.

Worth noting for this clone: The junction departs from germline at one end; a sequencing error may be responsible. CDR3 region: CASSLDPTRDRPIF. DNA of the CDR3: TGTGCCAGCAGCTTAGATCCTACCCGGGACAGGCCTATTTTT. This rearrangement joins TRBV11-2 to TRBJ1-4, with 8 bases aligning to TRBD1. Germline lookup yields CDR1 SGHAT and CDR2 FQNNGV. This CDR3 is 14 amino acids long.

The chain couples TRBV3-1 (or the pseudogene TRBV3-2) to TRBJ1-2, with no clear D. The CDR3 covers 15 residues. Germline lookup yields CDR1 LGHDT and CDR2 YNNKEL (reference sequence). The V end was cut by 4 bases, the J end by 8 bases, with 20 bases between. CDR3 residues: CASSPAGRDTEGYTF. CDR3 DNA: TGTGCCAGCAGCCCGGCGGGCCGGGATACTGAGGGCTACACCTTC.

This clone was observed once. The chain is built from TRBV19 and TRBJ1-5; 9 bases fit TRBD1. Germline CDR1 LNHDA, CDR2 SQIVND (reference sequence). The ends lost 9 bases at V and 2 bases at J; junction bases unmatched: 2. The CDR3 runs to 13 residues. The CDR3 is CASRQGGNQPQHF. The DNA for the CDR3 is TGTGCCAGCAGACAGGGGGGCAATCAGCCCCAGCATTTT.

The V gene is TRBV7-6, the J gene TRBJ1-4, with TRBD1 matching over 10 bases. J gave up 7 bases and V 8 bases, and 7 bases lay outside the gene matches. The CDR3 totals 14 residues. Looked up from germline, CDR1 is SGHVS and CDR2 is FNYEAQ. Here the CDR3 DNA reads TGTGCCAGCGGGACAGGGGTGCTGGTTGAAAAACTGTTTTTT. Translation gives CASGTGVLVEKLFF.

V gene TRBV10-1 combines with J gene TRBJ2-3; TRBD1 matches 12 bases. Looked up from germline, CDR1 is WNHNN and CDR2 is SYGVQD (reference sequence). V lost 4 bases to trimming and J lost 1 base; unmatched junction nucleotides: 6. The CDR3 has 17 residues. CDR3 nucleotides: TGCGCCAGCAGTGGGGGACAGGGGGCGAGCGGCACAGATACGCAGTATTTT. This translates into CASSGGQGASGTDTQYF.